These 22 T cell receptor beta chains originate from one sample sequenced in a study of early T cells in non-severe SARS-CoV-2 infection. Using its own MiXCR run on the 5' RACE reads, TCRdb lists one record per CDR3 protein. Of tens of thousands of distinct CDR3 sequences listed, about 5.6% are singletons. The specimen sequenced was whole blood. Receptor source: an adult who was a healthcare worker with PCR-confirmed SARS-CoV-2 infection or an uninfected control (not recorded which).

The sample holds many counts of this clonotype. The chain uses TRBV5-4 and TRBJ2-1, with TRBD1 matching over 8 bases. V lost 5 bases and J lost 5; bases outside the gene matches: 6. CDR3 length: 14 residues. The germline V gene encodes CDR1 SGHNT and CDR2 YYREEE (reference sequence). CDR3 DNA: TGTGCCAGCAGAGATCAGGGGGCGAACAATGAGCAGTTCTTC. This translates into CASRDQGANNEQFF.

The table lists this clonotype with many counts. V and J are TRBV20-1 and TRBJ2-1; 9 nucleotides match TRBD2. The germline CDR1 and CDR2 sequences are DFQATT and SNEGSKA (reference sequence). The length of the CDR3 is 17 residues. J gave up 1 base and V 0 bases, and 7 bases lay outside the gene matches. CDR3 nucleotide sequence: TGCAGTGCTAGAGACCGCGCTAGCGGGATTTCCTACAATGAGCAGTTCTTC. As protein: CSARDRASGISYNEQFF.

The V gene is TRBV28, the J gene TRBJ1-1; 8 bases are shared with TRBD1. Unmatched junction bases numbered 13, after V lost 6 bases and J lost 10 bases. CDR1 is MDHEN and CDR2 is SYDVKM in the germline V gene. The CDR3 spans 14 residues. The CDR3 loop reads CASSPAGGEYRAFF. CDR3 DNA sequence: TGTGCCAGCAGCCCCGCAGGGGGCGAGTACCGAGCTTTCTTT. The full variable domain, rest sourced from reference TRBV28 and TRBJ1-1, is DVKVTQSSRYLVKRTGEKVFLECVQDMDHENMFWYRQDPGLGLRLIYFSYDVKMKEKGDIPEGYSVSREKKERFSLILESASTNQTSMYLCASSPAGGEYRAFFGQGTRLTVV.

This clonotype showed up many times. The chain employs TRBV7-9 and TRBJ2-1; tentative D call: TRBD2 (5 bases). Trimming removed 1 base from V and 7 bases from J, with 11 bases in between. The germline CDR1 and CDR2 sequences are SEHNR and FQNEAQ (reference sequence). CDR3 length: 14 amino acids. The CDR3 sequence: CASSLETSGNEQFF. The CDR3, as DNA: TGTGCCAGCAGCTTAGAAACTAGTGGGAATGAGCAGTTCTTC.

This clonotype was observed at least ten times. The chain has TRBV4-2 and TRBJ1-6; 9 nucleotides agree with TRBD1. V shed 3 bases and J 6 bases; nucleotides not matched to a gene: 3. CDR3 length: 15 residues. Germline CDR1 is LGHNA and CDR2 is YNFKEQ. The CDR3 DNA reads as TGTGCCAGCAGCCAGGGACAGGGCTCTAATTCACCCCTCCACTTT. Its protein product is CASSQGQGSNSPLHF.

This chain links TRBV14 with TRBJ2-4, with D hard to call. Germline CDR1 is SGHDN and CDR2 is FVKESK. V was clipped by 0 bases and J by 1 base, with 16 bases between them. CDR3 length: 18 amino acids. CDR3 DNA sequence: TGTGCCAGCAGCCAAGATTCCCCCCAATTCAGCGCCAAAAACATTCAGTACTTC. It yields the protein CASSQDSPQFSAKNIQYF.

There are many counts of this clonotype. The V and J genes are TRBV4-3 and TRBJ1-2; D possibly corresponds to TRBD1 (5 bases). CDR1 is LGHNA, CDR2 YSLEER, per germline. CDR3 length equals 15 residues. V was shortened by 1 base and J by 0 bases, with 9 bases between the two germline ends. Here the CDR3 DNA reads TGCGCCAGCAGCCAAGCCCCAGGGACTAACTATGGCTACACCTTC. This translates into CASSQAPGTNYGYTF.

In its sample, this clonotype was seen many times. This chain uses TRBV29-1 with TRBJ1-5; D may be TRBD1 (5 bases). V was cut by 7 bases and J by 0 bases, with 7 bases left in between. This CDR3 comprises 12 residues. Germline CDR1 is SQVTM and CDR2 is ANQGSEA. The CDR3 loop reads CSAGDSNQPQHF. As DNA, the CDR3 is TGCAGCGCGGGGGATAGCAATCAGCCCCAGCATTTT. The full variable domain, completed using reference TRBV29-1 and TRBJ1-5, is SAVISQKPSRDICQRGTSLTIQCQVDSQVTMMFWYRQQPGQSLTLIATANQGSEATYESGFVIDKFPISRPNLTFSTLTVSNMSPEDSSIYLCSAGDSNQPQHFGDGTRLSIL.

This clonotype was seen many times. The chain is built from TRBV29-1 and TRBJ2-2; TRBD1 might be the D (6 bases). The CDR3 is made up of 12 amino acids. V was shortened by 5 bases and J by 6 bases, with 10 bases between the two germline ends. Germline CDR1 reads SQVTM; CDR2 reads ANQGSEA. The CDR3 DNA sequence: TGCAGCGTTAAGGGGGATTCCGGGGAGCTGTTTTTT. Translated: CSVKGDSGELFF.

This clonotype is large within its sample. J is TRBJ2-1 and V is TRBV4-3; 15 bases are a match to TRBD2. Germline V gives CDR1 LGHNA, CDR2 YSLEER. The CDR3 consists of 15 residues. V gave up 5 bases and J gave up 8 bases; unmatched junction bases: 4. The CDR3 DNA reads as TGCGCCAGCAGCTGGACTAGCGGGAGGGGGGATGAGCAGTTCTTC. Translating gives CASSWTSGRGDEQFF.

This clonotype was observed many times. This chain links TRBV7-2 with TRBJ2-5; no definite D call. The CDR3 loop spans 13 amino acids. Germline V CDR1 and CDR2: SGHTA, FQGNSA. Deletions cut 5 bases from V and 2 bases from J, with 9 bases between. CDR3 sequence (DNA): TGTGCCAGCAGCCGACAAACTCAAGAGACCCAGTACTTC. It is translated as CASSRQTQETQYF. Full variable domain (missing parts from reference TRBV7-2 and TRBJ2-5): GAGVSQSPSNKVTEKGKDVELRCDPISGHTALYWYRQSLGQGLEFLIYFQGNSAPDKSGLPSDRFSAERTGGSVSTLTIQRTQQEDSAVYLCASSRQTQETQYFGPGTRLLVL.

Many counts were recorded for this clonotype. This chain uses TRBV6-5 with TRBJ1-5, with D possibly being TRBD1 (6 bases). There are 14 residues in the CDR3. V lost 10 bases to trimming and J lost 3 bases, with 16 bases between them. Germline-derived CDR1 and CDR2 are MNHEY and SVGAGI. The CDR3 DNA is TGTGCCACACAACGACAGGAGGCCAATCAGCCCCAGCATTTT. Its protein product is CATQRQEANQPQHF.

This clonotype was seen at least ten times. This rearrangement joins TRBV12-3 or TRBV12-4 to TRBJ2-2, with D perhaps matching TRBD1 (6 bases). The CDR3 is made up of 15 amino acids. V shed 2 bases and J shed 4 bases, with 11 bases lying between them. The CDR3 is CASSLSQGSTGELFF. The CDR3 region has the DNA TGTGCCAGCAGTTTAAGTCAGGGGTCCACCGGGGAGCTGTTTTTT.

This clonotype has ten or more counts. Here the CDR3 DNA reads TGCGCCAGCAGCCGGATTTTAGGGGATACGCAGTATTTT. Translation: CASSRILGDTQYF. This chain connects TRBV4-3 to TRBJ2-3; no reliable D call. CDR3 length: 13 amino acids. Germline V gene lookup returns CDR1 LGHNA and CDR2 YSLEER. The ends were cut back, 4 bases at V and 6 bases at J, with 11 bases in the middle.

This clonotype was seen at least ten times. This CDR3 reads CASSQDSTANQPQHF. As DNA, the CDR3 is TGCGCCAGCAGCCAAGATTCAACAGCAAATCAGCCCCAGCATTTT. The J gene is TRBJ1-5, the V gene TRBV4-3, with D uncertain. Deletions cut 0 bases from V and 4 bases from J, with 10 bases between. Germline loops: CDR1 LGHNA, CDR2 YSLEER. CDR3 size: 15 residues.

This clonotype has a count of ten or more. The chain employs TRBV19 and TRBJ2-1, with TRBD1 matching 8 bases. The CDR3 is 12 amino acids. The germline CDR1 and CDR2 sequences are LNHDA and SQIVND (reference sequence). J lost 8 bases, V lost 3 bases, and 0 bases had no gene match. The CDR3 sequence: CASSMTGDEQFF. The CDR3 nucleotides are TGTGCCAGTAGTATGACAGGGGATGAGCAGTTCTTC.

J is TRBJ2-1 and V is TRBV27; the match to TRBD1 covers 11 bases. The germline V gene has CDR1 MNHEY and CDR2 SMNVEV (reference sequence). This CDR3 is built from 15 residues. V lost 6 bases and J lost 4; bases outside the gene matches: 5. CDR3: CASRPGQGGYNEQFF. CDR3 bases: TGTGCCAGCAGACCGGGACAGGGGGGATACAATGAGCAGTTCTTC.

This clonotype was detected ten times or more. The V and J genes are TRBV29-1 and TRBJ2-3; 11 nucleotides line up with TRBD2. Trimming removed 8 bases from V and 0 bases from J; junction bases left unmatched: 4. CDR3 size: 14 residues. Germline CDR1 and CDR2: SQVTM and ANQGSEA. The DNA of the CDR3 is TGCAGCAAACGGACTAGCGGGAGCACAGATACGCAGTATTTT. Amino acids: CSKRTSGSTDTQYF.

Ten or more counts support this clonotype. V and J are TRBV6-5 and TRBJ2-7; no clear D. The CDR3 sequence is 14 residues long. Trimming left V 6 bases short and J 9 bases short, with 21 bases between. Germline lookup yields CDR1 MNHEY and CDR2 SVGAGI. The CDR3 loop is CASRPTSIRRWQYF. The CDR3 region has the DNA TGTGCCAGCAGACCTACGAGCATTAGGCGTTGGCAGTACTTC.

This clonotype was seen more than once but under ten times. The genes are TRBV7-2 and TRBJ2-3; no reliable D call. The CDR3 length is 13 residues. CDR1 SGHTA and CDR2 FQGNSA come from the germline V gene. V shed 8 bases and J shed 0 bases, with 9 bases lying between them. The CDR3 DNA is TGTGCCAGCGGGTATCCTAGCACAGATACGCAGTATTTT. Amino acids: CASGYPSTDTQYF.

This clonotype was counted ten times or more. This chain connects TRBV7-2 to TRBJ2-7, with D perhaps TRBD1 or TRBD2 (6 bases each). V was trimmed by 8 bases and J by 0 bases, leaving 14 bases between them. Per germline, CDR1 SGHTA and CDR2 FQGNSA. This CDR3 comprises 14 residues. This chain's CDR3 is CASAVGGISYEQYF. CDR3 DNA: TGTGCCAGCGCCGTGGGGGGCATCTCCTACGAGCAGTACTTC.

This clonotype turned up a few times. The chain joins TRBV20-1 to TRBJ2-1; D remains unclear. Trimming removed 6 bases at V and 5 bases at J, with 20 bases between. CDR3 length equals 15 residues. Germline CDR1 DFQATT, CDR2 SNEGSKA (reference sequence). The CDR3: CSAPLGRVPDNEQFF. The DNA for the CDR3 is TGCAGTGCCCCACTGGGCCGGGTCCCTGACAATGAGCAGTTCTTC.